This entry lists 26 T cell receptor beta chains sequenced from one sample in a study of tumor and adjacent non-tumor tissue in lung cancer. TCRbeta libraries were built with three rounds of nested PCR, modified from ARM-PCR. Using its own MiXCR run on the multiplex PCR reads, TCRdb lists one record per CDR3 protein. The sample lists more than 75,000 distinct CDR3 sequences, 75% to 85% occurring once. The template was RNA from unsorted bulk tissue. Distant lung tissue was collected more than 3 cm away from the tumor edge. Sequenced input: distant non-tumor lung tissue. These receptors were obtained from a man aged 55 to 70 with small cell lung cancer.

Concerning this clonotype: Given a much more abundant clone one base away, this may be a read error. This CDR3 reads CARSQGRRETQYF. CDR3 nucleotides: TGTGCCAGAAGCCAGGGGCGAAGAGAGACCCAGTACTTC. This chain links TRBV13 with TRBJ2-5, with D tentatively TRBD1 (6 bases). The germline V and J ends were trimmed by 9 bases and 4 bases, with 15 bases remaining between them. CDR1 and CDR2 (germline): PRHDT, FYEKMQ (reference sequence). CDR3 length equals 13 residues.

This clonotype appeared a single time. CDR3 residues: CSAFSVNEKLFF. CDR3 sequence (DNA): TGCAGTGCCTTCTCCGTCAATGAAAAACTGTTTTTT. The rearrangement uses TRBV20-1 and TRBJ1-4; D is unclear. V lost 6 bases and J 5 bases, leaving 10 bases between the germline ends. This CDR3 is 12 amino acids long. Germline CDR1 and CDR2: DFQATT and SNEGSKA (reference sequence).

The chain combines TRBV6-1 with TRBJ1-2; tentatively, D is TRBD1 (5 bases). Germline-derived CDR1 and CDR2 are MNHNS and SASEGT. V gave up 11 bases and J gave up 2 bases, with 18 bases separating them. The CDR3 is made up of 14 amino acids. The CDR3 loop reads CAGTTWGRNYGYTF. CDR3 coding DNA: TGTGCCGGCACGACCTGGGGCCGAAACTATGGCTACACCTTC.

With regard to this clonotype: The junction departs from the called germline gene at one end, perhaps through a read error. The chain carries TRBV12-3 or TRBV12-4 and TRBJ1-2, with D possibly matching TRBD1 (5 bases). CDR3 length: 14 residues. CDR3 region: CASTARQGAGGYSF. The CDR3 DNA is TGTGCCAGCACCGCGAGACAAGGGGCGGGTGGCTACAGCTTC.

Of note for this clonotype: The junction departs from germline at one end; a sequencing error may be responsible. This chain joins TRBV11-1 and TRBJ2-1; the D is unclear. Germline V gives CDR1 SGHAT, CDR2 FQDESV (reference sequence). The length of the CDR3 is 15 residues. The CDR3 spells CAISLERMTYYEQFF. The CDR3 DNA follows: TGTGCCATCAGCTTAGAGAGGATGACCTACTATGAGCAGTTCTTC. The variable domain in full, with the rest retrieved from reference TRBV11-1 and TRBJ2-1, is EAEVAQSPRYKITEKSQAVAFWCDPISGHATLYWYRQILGQGPELLVQFQDESVVDDSQLPKDRFSAERLKGVDSTLKIQPAELGDSAMYLCAISLERMTYYEQFFGPGTRLTVL.

CDR3 in amino acids: CASSTDPNSKQFF. DNA of the CDR3: TGTGCCAGCAGTACCGATCCTAACAGTAAGCAGTTCTTC. V and J are TRBV6-2 or TRBV6-3 and TRBJ2-1; D is unclear. This CDR3 contains 13 residues. V shed 5 bases and J shed 11 bases, with 16 bases lying between them. Germline V gene lookup returns CDR1 MNHEY and CDR2 SVGEGT.

As to this clonotype: Germline is not matched at one junction end, which may reflect a read error. V and J are TRBV4-1 and TRBJ2-7; D may be TRBD2 (6 bases). The CDR3 is 14 residues long. Germline V CDR1 and CDR2: MGHRA, YSYEKL. In nucleotides, the CDR3 is TGCGCCAGCAGCATAGCGGAGAGCTCCTACAAGCAGTACTTC. It yields the protein CASSIAESSYKQYF.

This clonotype was seen once. The J gene is TRBJ2-7, the V gene TRBV5-1, with D hard to call. The V gene's germline CDR1 is SGHRS and CDR2 YFSETQ. There are 13 residues in the CDR3. The CDR3 sequence is CANSFGDDYEQYV. The CDR3 DNA is TGCGCCAACAGCTTTGGTGATGACTACGAGCAGTACGTC.

For this clonotype: The junction shows a germline mismatch at one end, possibly a read error. V and J are TRBV12-3 or TRBV12-4 and TRBJ2-1, with 8 bases lining up with TRBD2. The CDR3 spans 12 residues. This CDR3 reads CSSTFSGAEQFF. Here the CDR3 DNA reads TGTTCCAGCACCTTTAGCGGGGCTGAGCAGTTCTTC.

This rearrangement joins TRBV4-2 to TRBJ2-1, with 8 bases lining up with TRBD2. The CDR3 runs to 18 residues. V was clipped by 4 bases and J by 8 bases; unmatched bases: 19. Germline V CDR1 and CDR2: LGHNA, YNFKEQ. As DNA, the CDR3 is TGTGCCAGCAGCCCGACTAGCGTGAGGGCCGGAGGAGTAGATGAGCAGTTCTTC. This sequence encodes CASSPTSVRAGGVDEQFF.

This clonotype was detected ten times or more. The genes are TRBV6-1 and TRBJ2-7; 11 positions agree with TRBD1. In germline, CDR1 is MNHNS, CDR2 SASEGT. J lost 0 bases, V lost 6 bases, and 10 bases had no gene match. The CDR3 has 17 amino acids. The CDR3 DNA reads as TGTGCCAGCAGCGAGGACAGGGGGCATTTGGGCTCCTACGAGCAGTACGTC. It codes for CASSEDRGHLGSYEQYV.

Note on this clonotype: Likely a read error: the CDR3 ends without its conserved phenylalanine or tryptophan. The rearrangement links TRBV24-1 to TRBJ1-2; no reliable D call. The V end was cut by 8 bases, the J end by 7 bases, with 10 bases between. This CDR3 has 11 residues. Germline V gene sequence: CDR1 KGHDR, CDR2 SFDVKD. This CDR3 is CATNNGVGYTL. The DNA of the CDR3 is TGTGCCACCAATAATGGCGTTGGCTACACCTTA.

The J gene is TRBJ1-2, the V gene TRBV6-1; tentatively, D is TRBD1 (5 bases). Germline CDR1 reads MNHNS; CDR2 reads SASEGT. This CDR3 has 17 residues. V dropped 4 bases and J dropped 8 bases, with 26 bases sitting between them. CDR3 sequence: CASSGYTFTGAFYGYTF. Written as DNA, the CDR3 is TGTGCCAGCAGTGGGTATACCTTTACAGGAGCATTCTACGGCTACACCTTC.

As regards this clonotype: A much bigger clone sits one base away, suggesting this may be a read error. This rearrangement joins TRBV20-1 to TRBJ1-5, with TRBD1 as a possible D gene (5 bases). This CDR3 has 12 residues. Germline CDR1 reads DFQATT; CDR2 reads SNEGSKA (reference sequence). The CDR3 region is CSAGGSNQLQHF. Here the CDR3 DNA reads TGCAGTGCCGGGGGATCCAATCAGCTCCAGCATTTT.

The chain joins TRBV7-8 to TRBJ2-3; D is unresolved. Germline CDR1 is SGHVS and CDR2 is FQNEAQ. The CDR3 runs 17 residues. V lost 1 base, J lost 2 bases, and 16 bases lay in between. CDR3 amino acids: CASSLGAESATTDTQYF. The CDR3 DNA is TGTGCCAGCAGCTTAGGGGCGGAGTCCGCTACCACAGATACGCAGTATTTT.

Of note for this clonotype: Germline and junction disagree at one end, which may indicate a read error. The CDR3 reads CASNLARTTEAFF. The DNA of the CDR3 is TGTGCCAGCAACTTGGCGCGGACCACTGAAGCTTTCTTT. The chain combines TRBV5-5 with TRBJ1-1; no clear D gene. Germline assignment: CDR1 SGHKS and CDR2 YYEKEE (reference sequence). The CDR3 contains 13 residues.

This clonotype was observed a handful of times. It may be a read error: a sequence one base away is much more abundant. This chain uses TRBV6-5 with TRBJ1-5; 7 bases are shared with TRBD1. Germline V gene sequence: CDR1 MNHEY, CDR2 SVGAGI. Germline trimming cut 6 bases from V and 6 bases from J; bases unmatched to any gene: 8. This CDR3 comprises 14 residues. The CDR3 sequence: CASRRTGHAQPQHF. The CDR3 DNA reads as TGTGCCAGCAGGCGGACAGGACATGCTCAGCCCCAGCATTTT.

The rearrangement joins TRBV10-2 to TRBJ2-5, with 10 bases identical to TRBD1. The CDR3 is 18 residues long. After removal of 10 bases from V and 2 bases from J, the junction contained 19 bases not matched to a gene. The V gene's germline CDR1 is WSHSY and CDR2 SAAADI. The DNA of the CDR3 is TGCGCCAACGCAACTCCCCGGGGACAGGGGCCCTCACAAGAGACCCAGTACTTC. Its protein is CANATPRGQGPSQETQYF.

As regards this clonotype: A read error is possible here, since a much larger clone lies one base away. The chain employs TRBV20-1 and TRBJ2-1, with D possibly being TRBD1 (7 bases). Germline CDR1 DFQATT, CDR2 SNEGSKA (reference sequence). The CDR3 spans 12 residues. Trimming left V 0 bases short and J 12 bases short, with 12 bases between. The CDR3 sequence: CSAREQGGVQFF. The CDR3 bases are TGCAGTGCTAGAGAGCAGGGGGGTGTGCAGTTCTTC.

As to this clonotype: At one boundary the junction diverges from the germline segment, which might be a read error. CDR3 DNA: TGTGCCAGCACCTTGGCCACCGGGACAGCAAACACTGAAGCTTTCTTT. Its translation is CASTLATGTANTEAFF. The chain employs TRBV5-6 and TRBJ1-1; 7 bases map to TRBD1. Germline assignment: CDR1 SGHDT and CDR2 YYEEEE. The CDR3 consists of 16 residues. The entire variable domain, with the rest obtained from reference TRBV5-6 and TRBJ1-1, is as follows: DAGVTQSPTHLIKTRGQQVTLRCSPKSGHDTVSWYQQALGQGPQFIFQYYEEEERQRGNFPDRFSGHQFPNYSSELNVNALLLGDSALYLCASTLATGTANTEAFFGQGTRLTVV.

This clonotype has only a few counts. Here the CDR3 omits its conserved ending phenylalanine or tryptophan, so a read error is the likely source. The chain recombines TRBV11-2 with TRBJ2-5; 7 nucleotides line up with TRBD1. The trim removed 4 bases at V and 5 bases at J, leaving 7 bases unmatched. Germline CDR1 SGHAT, CDR2 FQNNGV. The CDR3 runs 14 residues. The CDR3 sequence: CASSSGQVLETQYL. The CDR3 DNA is TGTGCCAGCAGCTCCGGACAGGTTCTGGAGACCCAGTACTTA.

About this clonotype itself: One junction end does not reproduce the germline sequence, and a read error may be involved. This chain uses TRBV11-2 with TRBJ2-5, with D possibly being TRBD1 (6 bases). Germline assignment: CDR1 SGHAT and CDR2 FQNNGV. CDR3 size: 15 residues. The CDR3 loop reads CAISLARLGAGPQYF. CDR3 DNA: TGTGCCATCAGCTTAGCTCGACTGGGGGCAGGGCCCCAGTACTTC.

As for this clonotype: The CDR3 does not end in the conserved phenylalanine or tryptophan, so this is likely a read error. J is TRBJ1-2 and V is TRBV6-2 or TRBV6-3; the match to TRBD1 covers 9 bases. Trimming cost V 6 bases and J 3 bases; bases outside gene matches: 14. Germline-derived CDR1 and CDR2 are MNHEY and SVGEGT. This CDR3 is built from 17 residues. CDR3 in DNA: TGTGCCAGCAGCCGATATTCATCCGGGACAGGGTACTATGGCTACACCTTA. This gives the protein CASSRYSSGTGYYGYTL.

With respect to this clonotype: The junction does not match germline at one end; this may be a read error. The chain combines TRBV12-3 or TRBV12-4 with TRBJ2-2; 13 nucleotides line up with TRBD2. The CDR3 runs to 16 residues. The CDR3 nucleotides are TGTGCCAGCAGTTTTGGGACTAGCGGGGAGGCCGGGGAGCTATTTTTT. This encodes CASSFGTSGEAGELFF.

The V and J genes are TRBV6-1 and TRBJ2-4; maybe TRBD1 (6 bases). Trimming removed 6 bases at V and 14 bases at J, with 23 bases between. The CDR3 sequence is 14 residues long. Germline V gene data show CDR1 as MNHNS and CDR2 as SASEGT. The CDR3 sequence is CASRGQGSKNTKYF. In nucleotides, the CDR3 is TGTGCCAGCAGGGGGCAGGGGAGCAAAAACACTAAGTACTTC.

Concerning this clonotype: With a much larger clone just one base away, this may be a read error. This chain uses TRBV20-1 with TRBJ2-4; maybe TRBD1 (5 bases). The germline gives CDR1 DFQATT, CDR2 SNEGSKA (reference sequence). The CDR3 is made up of 16 amino acids. As DNA, the CDR3 is TGCTGTGCTAGTTCCCAAGGGGCGGTAGCCAAAAACATTCAGTACTTC. Translated: CCASSQGAVAKNIQYF.